These 8 T cell receptor beta chains share one sample of origin, sequenced in a study of immunodeficiency. Measured with immunoSEQ multiplex PCR; TCRdb has only the in-frame clones, and not every one. The profile shows 1,000 to 1,200 clones, around 90% of them singletons. The sequenced material came from CD8+ T cells from blood. These receptors all come from a female donor.

The rearrangement joins TRBV4-2 to TRBJ1-4; no clear D. Germline V gene sequence: CDR1 LGHNA, CDR2 YNFKEQ. The V end lost 0 bases, the J end lost 5 bases, and 10 bases lay between the germline ends. This CDR3 is 15 amino acids long. DNA for the CDR3: TGTGCCAGCAGCCAAGATGTAACACTGAATGAAAAACTGTTTTTT. Encoded protein: CASSQDVTLNEKLFF.

This chain links TRBV7-6 with TRBJ2-1; D gene uncertain. V lost 2 bases to trimming and J lost 4 bases, with 6 bases between them. The length of the CDR3 is 13 residues. The germline V gene encodes CDR1 SGHVS and CDR2 FNYEAQ. CDR3 sequence: CASSLSVYNEQFF. As DNA, the CDR3 is TGTGCCAGCAGCTTAAGCGTATACAATGAGCAGTTCTTC.

V is TRBV19 and J is TRBJ1-1; D not resolved. The CDR3 runs 12 residues. The V end lost 5 bases, the J end lost 8 bases, and 12 bases lay between the germline ends. Per germline, CDR1 LNHDA and CDR2 SQIVND (reference sequence). CDR3 sequence reads: CASSRQATEAFF. CDR3 DNA sequence: TGTGCCAGTAGTCGGCAGGCTACCGAAGCTTTCTTT.

This chain connects TRBV28 to TRBJ1-2, with TRBD1 identical over 8 bases. The germline V gene has CDR1 MDHEN and CDR2 SYDVKM. The CDR3 is 15 residues long. After removal of 8 bases from V and 8 bases from J, the junction contained 16 bases not matched to a gene. CDR3 bases: TGTGCCAGCTGTAGGACAGGGCCCCCATTATGGGGCTACACCTTC. Amino acid sequence: CASCRTGPPLWGYTF.

The rearrangement joins TRBV6-6 to TRBJ1-1; D is possibly TRBD1 (6 bases). The CDR3 is 16 residues long. Germline V gene lookup returns CDR1 MNHNY and CDR2 SVGAGI (reference sequence). With 6 bases removed from V and 2 bases from J, the gap between germline ends came to 19 bases. The CDR3 region is CASRQTRGALNTEAFF. The CDR3 nucleotides read TGTGCCAGCAGACAAACGCGGGGGGCCTTAAACACTGAAGCTTTCTTT.

The chain recombines TRBV4-1 with TRBJ1-1, with D perhaps matching TRBD1 (6 bases). The CDR3 runs 16 residues. V lost 4 bases, J lost 1 base, and 16 bases lay in between. Per germline, CDR1 MGHRA and CDR2 YSYEKL. CDR3 nucleotides: TGCGCCAGCAGCCCAAGAAAGGGACAATCGAACACTGAAGCTTTCTTT. Translating gives CASSPRKGQSNTEAFF.

This clone showed up just a few times. The J gene is TRBJ1-6, the V gene TRBV30; 9 nucleotides match TRBD1. J was trimmed by 7 bases and V by 3 bases; bases with no gene match: 1. This CDR3 has 13 amino acids. Germline V lookup: CDR1 GTSNPN, CDR2 SVGIG (reference sequence). The CDR3 coding sequence is TGTGCCTGGAGGGGGACAGGGAATTCACCCCTCCACTTT. It specifies CAWRGTGNSPLHF.

This chain connects TRBV7-8 to TRBJ2-3; TRBD1 aligns across 7 bases. CDR3 length: 15 residues. Germline V gene lookup returns CDR1 SGHVS and CDR2 FQNEAQ. V dropped 3 bases and J dropped 0; count of bases not matched to a gene: 3. The CDR3 DNA reads TGTGCCAGCAGCTTCCCGACAGGGAGCACAGATACGCAGTATTTT. As protein: CASSFPTGSTDTQYF.